The 23 T cell receptor beta chains reported below all come from one sample, sequenced in a study of cytomegalovirus exposure and HLA in healthy donors. Amplification used 60 Vbeta primers and 13 Jbeta primers. The protocol was immunoSEQ multiplex PCR, while the TCRdb copy is restricted to in-frame clones and leaves out a portion. This repertoire includes about 130,000 clones. Sequenced sample: PBMCs. The origin of the receptors is a middle-aged woman in good health and CMV-seronegative.

The V and J genes are TRBV7-3 and TRBJ2-1; 9 positions agree with TRBD2. Germline CDR1 is SGHTA and CDR2 is FQGTGA. The CDR3 loop spans 20 amino acids. Trimming cost V 5 bases and J 2 bases; bases outside gene matches: 19. DNA for the CDR3: TGTGCCAGCAGCGAACCGCGCCTTGGCAAGCGGGGGGTCCCCTACAATGAGCAGTTCTTC. Protein sequence: CASSEPRLGKRGVPYNEQFF. The full variable domain, with the rest looked up from reference TRBV7-3 and TRBJ2-1, is GAGVSQTPSNKVTEKGKYVELRCDPISGHTALYWYRQSLGQGPEFLIYFQGTGAADDSGLPNDRFFAVRPEGSVSTLKIQRTERGDSAVYLCASSEPRLGKRGVPYNEQFFGPGTRLTVL.

The V call is TRBV7-2, the J call TRBJ1-1; D uncertain. V was shortened by 5 bases and J by 4 bases, with 17 bases between the two germline ends. Germline lookup yields CDR1 SGHTA and CDR2 FQGNSA. CDR3 length: 15 amino acids. CDR3 coding DNA: TGTGCCAGCAGCCCCGTGGAGGGAGGGAGCACTGAAGCTTTCTTT. It yields the protein CASSPVEGGSTEAFF. Full variable domain (rest looked up from reference TRBV7-2 and TRBJ1-1): GAGVSQSPSNKVTEKGKDVELRCDPISGHTALYWYRQSLGQGLEFLIYFQGNSAPDKSGLPSDRFSAERTGGSVSTLTIQRTQQEDSAVYLCASSPVEGGSTEAFFGQGTRLTVV.

The chain recombines TRBV2 with TRBJ2-2, with no clear D. The CDR3 is 14 residues long. Between the trimmed V and J ends, which lost 4 bases and 1 base, there was a span of 7 bases. Germline values: CDR1 SNHLY, CDR2 FYNNEI. The CDR3 DNA is TGTGCCAGCAGTGTTGGCAGGAACACCGGGGAGCTGTTTTTT. This sequence encodes CASSVGRNTGELFF.

The gene calls are TRBV10-2 and TRBJ1-5, with D tentatively TRBD1 (5 bases). The germline V gene encodes CDR1 WSHSY and CDR2 SAAADI. Between the trimmed V and J ends, which lost 5 bases and 7 bases, there was a span of 12 bases. The CDR3 extends over 13 amino acids. This chain's CDR3 is CASSKGEWQPQHF. DNA for the CDR3: TGCGCCAGCAGTAAAGGGGAATGGCAGCCCCAGCATTTT.

The V call is TRBV12-2, the J call TRBJ1-3. TRBV12-2 is a recognized pseudogene. The CDR3 totals 14 residues. CDR3 nucleotides: TGTGCAAGTCGCTTAGTCTCCTTTGGAAACACCATATATTTT. Protein product: CASRLVSFGNTIYF.

V usage is TRBV6-6 and J usage is TRBJ2-7; perhaps TRBD2 as D (6 bases). Germline V lookup: CDR1 MNHNY, CDR2 SVGAGI (reference sequence). Between the trimmed V and J ends, which lost 11 bases and 4 bases, there was a span of 18 bases. This CDR3 contains 13 residues. The chain's CDR3 is CAGWRTTLYEQYV. The CDR3 region has the DNA TGTGCCGGGTGGAGGACTACGCTATACGAGCAGTACGTC.

The CDR3 reads CASRITGRATEAFF. The DNA for the CDR3 is TGTGCCAGCAGGATTACAGGGAGAGCGACTGAAGCTTTCTTT. The chain combines TRBV7-2 with TRBJ1-1, with a weak D call TRBD1 (6 bases). Germline V gene sequence: CDR1 SGHTA, CDR2 FQGNSA. With 6 bases removed from V and 5 bases from J, the gap between germline ends came to 16 bases. This CDR3 is 14 amino acids long.

The chain is built from TRBV7-3 and TRBJ1-1, with a tentative D call TRBD1 (5 bases). This CDR3 region has 21 residues. Germline V lookup: CDR1 SGHTA, CDR2 FQGTGA. V lost 2 bases, J lost 0 bases, and 28 bases lay in between. The CDR3 protein is CASSLGGRIYHPSNMNTEAFF. The CDR3 DNA reads as TGTGCCAGCAGCTTAGGGGGGAGGATTTATCATCCGTCAAACATGAACACTGAAGCTTTCTTT.

V gene TRBV19 combines with J gene TRBJ1-1; 7 bases map to TRBD1. This CDR3 has 14 amino acids. Germline trimming cut 7 bases from V and 5 bases from J; bases unmatched to any gene: 10. Germline V gene sequence: CDR1 LNHDA, CDR2 SQIVND (reference sequence). CDR3 DNA: TGTGCCAGTACCCACCCCGCAGGGGGAACTGAAGCTTTCTTT. Its translation is CASTHPAGGTEAFF.

CDR3 protein: CASSLDRLSGNTIYF. In DNA form, the CDR3 reads TGCGCCAGCAGCCTCGACAGACTCTCTGGAAACACCATATATTTT. The J gene is TRBJ1-3, the V gene TRBV5-1, with a tentative D call TRBD1 (5 bases). The germline V and J ends were trimmed by 4 bases and 0 bases, with 11 bases remaining between them. The CDR3 runs 15 residues. Looked up from germline, CDR1 is SGHRS and CDR2 is YFSETQ.

The V and J genes are TRBV27 and TRBJ1-1; D may be TRBD1 (5 bases). V shed 6 bases and J shed 1 base, with 15 bases lying between them. The germline CDR1 and CDR2 sequences are MNHEY and SMNVEV (reference sequence). This CDR3 has 15 amino acids. CDR3 DNA: TGTGCCAGCAGACCGCAACGTACAGGGAACACTGAAGCTTTCTTT. This gives the protein CASRPQRTGNTEAFF.

The chain has TRBV5-1 and TRBJ2-3; 9 bases agree with TRBD1. The V gene end was trimmed by 9 bases and the J gene end by 7 bases; junction bases not matched to a gene: 12. CDR3 length equals 14 residues. Germline CDR1 is SGHRS and CDR2 is YFSETQ. CDR3 sequence reads: CATKTGTGPNTQYF. The DNA for the CDR3 is TGCGCCACCAAAACCGGGACAGGGCCCAATACGCAGTATTTT.

The rearrangement uses TRBV18 and TRBJ2-5, with TRBD1 identical over 9 bases. CDR1 KGHSH and CDR2 LQKENI come from the germline V gene. Losses at the gene ends were 6 bases for V and 2 bases for J; bases not matched to a gene: 7. The CDR3 is 15 residues long. CDR3 bases: TGTGCCAGCTCCCAAGGGACAGGGAATCAAGAGACCCAGTACTTC. Amino acids: CASSQGTGNQETQYF.

This sequence joins TRBV6-1 and TRBJ1-4; no clear D gene. Looked up from germline, CDR1 is MNHNS and CDR2 is SASEGT. The CDR3 loop spans 11 amino acids. V dropped 10 bases and J dropped 8 bases, with 11 bases sitting between them. The CDR3 loop reads CATRGEEKLFF. The CDR3 region has the DNA TGTGCCACCCGTGGTGAGGAAAAACTGTTTTTT.

This chain joins TRBV6-6 and TRBJ1-2; D perhaps matches TRBD1 (5 bases). CDR3 length equals 14 residues. V lost 0 bases and J 4 bases, leaving 9 bases between the germline ends. Germline CDR1 reads MNHNY; CDR2 reads SVGAGI (reference sequence). CDR3 protein: CASSYSWGVYGYTF. DNA of the CDR3: TGTGCCAGCAGTTACTCGTGGGGGGTCTATGGCTACACCTTC.

In DNA, the CDR3 is TGTGCCAGCAGCTTCGGACTAGCGGGCGGTCCTTTGGGGGAGACCCAGTACTTC. It encodes CASSFGLAGGPLGETQYF. The rearrangement uses TRBV7-3 and TRBJ2-5, with 11 bases aligning to TRBD2. The V gene end was trimmed by 3 bases and the J gene end by 5 bases; junction bases not matched to a gene: 14. The CDR3 has 18 residues. The V gene's germline CDR1 is SGHTA and CDR2 FQGTGA.

This chain joins TRBV6-1 and TRBJ1-1, with a possible D match to TRBD1 (6 bases). This CDR3 comprises 12 residues. Germline V gene sequence: CDR1 MNHNS, CDR2 SASEGT. V gave up 3 bases and J gave up 10 bases, with 12 bases separating them. This CDR3 is CASSDSQGGAFF. CDR3 bases: TGTGCCAGCAGTGACAGCCAAGGGGGAGCTTTCTTT.

The chain combines TRBV18 with TRBJ1-5; 7 nucleotides agree with TRBD1. There are 15 residues in the CDR3. The ends lost 6 bases at V and 0 bases at J; junction bases unmatched: 5. Looked up from germline, CDR1 is KGHSH and CDR2 is LQKENI. The CDR3 loop reads CASSPGQSSNQPQHF. In DNA form, the CDR3 reads TGTGCCAGCTCTCCGGGACAGAGTAGCAATCAGCCCCAGCATTTT.

The chain combines TRBV18 with TRBJ1-5, with 7 bases that match TRBD1. With V trimmed by 0 bases and J by 6 bases, 5 bases remained unmatched. The CDR3 consists of 15 residues. CDR1 is KGHSH and CDR2 is LQKENI in the germline V gene. The CDR3, as DNA: TGTGCCAGCTCACCACCGGACAGGAACTCTCAGCCCCAGCATTTT. It codes for CASSPPDRNSQPQHF. Complete variable domain (other parts from reference TRBV18 and TRBJ1-5): NAGVMQNPRHLVRRRGQEARLRCSPMKGHSHVYWYRQLPEEGLKFMVYLQKENIIDESGMPKERFSAEFPKEGPSILRIQQVVRGDSAAYFCASSPPDRNSQPQHFGDGTRLSIL.

This rearrangement joins TRBV29-1 to TRBJ1-4; 8 bases line up with TRBD1. The CDR3 extends over 13 amino acids. Germline CDR1 is SQVTM and CDR2 is ANQGSEA. Germline trimming cut 7 bases from V and 2 bases from J; bases unmatched to any gene: 3. Here the CDR3 reads CSATGGTNEKLFF. The CDR3 nucleotides read TGCAGCGCCACAGGGGGGACTAATGAAAAACTGTTTTTT.

The chain links TRBV2 to TRBJ1-5, with 10 bases aligning to TRBD1. The trim removed 7 bases at V and 5 bases at J, leaving 2 bases unmatched. This CDR3 has 13 amino acids. Germline CDR1 is SNHLY and CDR2 is FYNNEI. CDR3 sequence (DNA): TGTGCCAGCAAAGGGACAGGGGATCAGCCCCAGCATTTT. Encoded protein: CASKGTGDQPQHF.

The chain links TRBV9 to TRBJ2-3, with 10 bases that match TRBD2. Germline assignment: CDR1 SGDLS and CDR2 YYNGEE. The CDR3 covers 17 residues. V lost 3 bases, J lost 9 bases, and 16 bases stayed unmatched. The CDR3 loop reads CASSDPSTSGEWATQYF. The DNA of the CDR3 is TGTGCCAGCAGCGACCCTTCAACTAGCGGGGAATGGGCAACGCAGTATTTT.

The chain combines TRBV9 with TRBJ2-3; TRBD2 agrees at 11 bases. Germline values: CDR1 SGDLS, CDR2 YYNGEE. The V segment lost 4 bases and the J segment 3 bases; nucleotides outside the gene matches: 13. The CDR3 loop spans 18 amino acids. The CDR3 coding sequence is TGTGCCAGCAGCCGGTACTCGTTAGCGGGGGGGATTACAGATACGCAGTATTTT. Its translation: CASSRYSLAGGITDTQYF.